This TCR beta chain was retrieved from a study of cytomegalovirus exposure and HLA in healthy donors. General study results and limits: A subsequent analysis found that TCR clusters from the first cohort also tended to co-occur in the roughly 120 validation repertoires, with around 94% of cluster scores above 0. Among TCR sequences, most were rare, though some public TCRs appeared in many donors. It was confirmed in vitro that a few of the CMV-associated chains were specific for CMV antigens.

V was trimmed by 5 bases and J by 6 bases, leaving 10 bases between them. Germline-derived CDR1 and CDR2 are DFQATT and SNEGSKA (reference sequence). The CDR3 contains 11 residues. Using immunoSEQ multiplex PCR, the repertoire was profiled, and TCRdb retains in-frame clones only, with some absent. The sample yields about 73,000 clones, around nine tenths seen once. Separate from the roughly 710-subject first cohort, the 120-subject validation cohort was the one that the donors belonged to. Concerning this clone: Its antigen remains unidentified.

Sequencing was done on a sample of PBMCs. The clonotype originates from a woman in her late teens or twenties in good health and CMV-seropositive. V usage is TRBV20-1 and J usage is TRBJ1-1, with D tentatively TRBD1 (5 bases). The CDR3 is CSAAGLSEAFF. Written as DNA, the CDR3 is TGCAGTGCTGCAGGGTTGTCTGAAGCTTTCTTT.